The 24 T cell receptor beta chains listed next were all sequenced from one sample in a study of cytomegalovirus exposure and HLA in healthy donors. Amplification used 60 Vbeta primers and 13 Jbeta primers. Profiling relied on immunoSEQ multiplex PCR, and the TCRdb table lists in-frame clones only, not all of them. The repertoire holds some 150,000 clones, with around 62% as singletons. Input material: PBMCs. Source of these receptors: a middle-aged man in good health and CMV-seronegative.

The rearrangement uses TRBV11-2 and TRBJ2-3; 8 bases are a match to TRBD1. Germline V gene lookup returns CDR1 SGHAT and CDR2 FQNNGV. The CDR3 length is 16 residues. J was trimmed by 1 base and V by 3 bases; bases with no gene match: 6. The CDR3, as DNA: TGTGCCAGCAGCTTCACAGGGGGAATCGGCACAGATACGCAGTATTTT. Its protein is CASSFTGGIGTDTQYF.

This clone was counted only a few times. The CDR3 is CASSLGLAGGGETQYF. The CDR3 nucleotides are TGTGCCAGCAGCCTGGGACTAGCGGGAGGGGGAGAGACCCAGTACTTC. The V and J genes are TRBV13 and TRBJ2-5, with 16 nucleotides matching TRBD2. CDR1 and CDR2 (germline): PRHDT, FYEKMQ (reference sequence). This CDR3 region has 16 residues. V gave up 5 bases and J gave up 4 bases; unmatched junction bases: 4.

The gene calls are TRBV29-1 and TRBJ2-5, with 7 bases that match TRBD2. Trimming took 4 bases from V and 5 from J; bases not matched to a gene: 13. Looked up from germline, CDR1 is SQVTM and CDR2 is ANQGSEA. The CDR3 is made up of 15 amino acids. The CDR3 loop is CSVVPGRGRGETQYF. CDR3 nucleotide sequence: TGCAGCGTTGTACCCGGGCGCGGGCGGGGGGAGACCCAGTACTTC.

In its sample, this clone was seen a few times. This chain joins TRBV5-6 and TRBJ2-7; D not resolved. V lost 5 bases and J 3 bases, leaving 15 bases between the germline ends. The germline CDR1 and CDR2 sequences are SGHDT and YYEEEE. The CDR3 consists of 14 residues. CDR3 loop: CASSFDINNYEQYF. DNA for the CDR3: TGTGCCAGCAGTTTCGACATAAATAACTACGAGCAGTACTTC.

The rearrangement uses TRBV7-9 and TRBJ1-5; D is perhaps TRBD1 (5 bases). V lost 1 base, J lost 4 bases, and 11 bases lay in between. Germline V lookup: CDR1 SEHNR, CDR2 FQNEAQ (reference sequence). This CDR3 has 15 amino acids. The CDR3 loop reads CASSLVGEGNQPQHF. Here the CDR3 DNA reads TGTGCCAGCAGCTTAGTCGGGGAGGGGAATCAGCCCCAGCATTTT.

This clone was counted a few times. V gene TRBV19 combines with J gene TRBJ1-2; unclear D gene. The CDR3 is 13 amino acids. Germline V gives CDR1 LNHDA, CDR2 SQIVND (reference sequence). Trimming cost V 2 bases and J 6 bases, with 10 bases left between them. The CDR3 nucleotides are TGTGCCAGTAGTATATCCCGGGTCAATGGCTACACCTTC. Protein sequence: CASSISRVNGYTF.

This clone was detected only a few times. The chain has TRBV9 and TRBJ2-7, with D unresolved. The germline gives CDR1 SGDLS, CDR2 YYNGEE. Trimming took off 2 bases at V and 0 bases at J, with 9 bases between the two ends. The CDR3 has 14 residues. CDR3 bases: TGTGCCAGCAGCGTCCAGACATTCTCCTACGAGCAGTACTTC. It yields the protein CASSVQTFSYEQYF.

This clone was counted between two and nine times. A read error may account for a junction end that differs from germline. The V gene is TRBV7-2, the J gene TRBJ1-1; no reliable D call. The CDR3 length is 12 residues. Germline V gene sequence: CDR1 SGHTA, CDR2 FQGNSA. The DNA of the CDR3 is TGTGCCAGCAGATTAGACGAGACTGAAGCTTTCTTT. Translated: CASRLDETEAFF.

The J gene is TRBJ1-5, the V gene TRBV9; a possible D gene is TRBD1 (5 bases). The germline gives CDR1 SGDLS, CDR2 YYNGEE. Trimming shortened V by 2 bases and J by 5 bases, and 17 bases separated the two germline ends. This CDR3 is 16 amino acids long. In DNA form, the CDR3 reads TGTGCCAGCAGCGTTTATCAGACAGTGAAATATCAGCCCCAGCATTTT. Amino acid sequence: CASSVYQTVKYQPQHF.

A few counts support this clone. CDR3 sequence (DNA): TGCGCCAGCAGCCCGCTGACAGGGCCAAGGGTGCACACTGAAGCTTTCTTT. Translating gives CASSPLTGPRVHTEAFF. The chain is built from TRBV4-1 and TRBJ1-1, with 7 bases lining up with TRBD1. This CDR3 has 17 residues. After removal of 4 bases from V and 3 bases from J, the junction contained 14 bases not matched to a gene. Germline V gene sequence: CDR1 MGHRA, CDR2 YSYEKL.

The chain joins TRBV7-9 to TRBJ2-7; 8 bases fit TRBD1. Germline values: CDR1 SEHNR, CDR2 FQNEAQ (reference sequence). J lost 3 bases, V lost 1 base, and 5 bases had no gene match. The CDR3 sequence is 15 residues long. The DNA for the CDR3 is TGTGCCAGCAGCTTAGGCCAGGGGGCCATCTACGAGCAGTACTTC. Translated, it gives CASSLGQGAIYEQYF.

This clone appeared a few times. The chain uses TRBV27 and TRBJ1-5; D is possibly TRBD1 (6 bases). Germline lookup yields CDR1 MNHEY and CDR2 SMNVEV (reference sequence). The CDR3 covers 15 residues. The V end lost 4 bases, the J end lost 2 bases, and 12 bases lay between the germline ends. In DNA, the CDR3 is TGTGCCAGCAGTTCGGACAGAAGGGGCAATCAGCCCCAGCATTTT. Protein product: CASSSDRRGNQPQHF.

The CDR3 bases are TGTGCCAGTACCACCGGGAGGGCCTTCAGCTCTGGGGCCAACGTCCTGACTTTC. This codes for CASTTGRAFSSGANVLTF. The V call is TRBV19, the J call TRBJ2-6, with 8 bases aligning to TRBD2. CDR1 is LNHDA and CDR2 is SQIVND in the germline V gene (reference sequence). Trimming took 7 bases from V and 0 from J; bases not matched to a gene: 11. There are 18 residues in the CDR3.

The J gene is TRBJ2-3, the V gene TRBV28; TRBD2 aligns across 9 bases. The trim removed 7 bases at V and 3 bases at J, leaving 5 bases unmatched. The CDR3 extends over 14 amino acids. CDR1 and CDR2 from the germline V gene are MDHEN and SYDVKM. CDR3 coding DNA: TGTGCCAGCACCCGGCGGGGGGGGACAGATACGCAGTATTTT. This gives the protein CASTRRGGTDTQYF.

In nucleotides, the CDR3 is TGTGCCAGCAGCTTGTGGAGGTACACTGAAGCTTTCTTT. Translated, it gives CASSLWRYTEAFF. The chain uses TRBV5-6 and TRBJ1-1; D remains unclear. Deletions cut 1 base from V and 3 bases from J, with 7 bases between. This CDR3 contains 13 residues. CDR1 and CDR2 (germline): SGHDT, YYEEEE.

This rearrangement joins TRBV7-8 to TRBJ2-3; possible D gene TRBD2, 5 bases. Trimming pared 5 bases from V and 2 bases from J, leaving 17 bases between. The CDR3 has 16 amino acids. Germline values: CDR1 SGHVS, CDR2 FQNEAQ. In DNA form, the CDR3 reads TGTGCCAGCAGCCCCCAATCGGCTAGCTTCACAGATACGCAGTATTTT. Its translation: CASSPQSASFTDTQYF.

This clone was seen only a few times. Different DNA sequences within this sample yield the same CDR3. The chain carries TRBV9 and TRBJ2-1; D possibly corresponds to TRBD2 (7 bases). CDR3 length equals 15 residues. CDR1 is SGDLS and CDR2 is YYNGEE in the germline V gene. V gave up 0 bases and J gave up 4 bases, with 11 bases separating them. The CDR3 nucleotides are TGTGCCAGCAGCGTAGGGGCGGGGGCTTACAATGAGCAGTTCTTC. This encodes CASSVGAGAYNEQFF.

This chain connects TRBV19 to TRBJ2-4; D perhaps matches TRBD2 (5 bases). V was clipped by 4 bases and J by 4 bases, with 11 bases between them. Looked up from germline, CDR1 is LNHDA and CDR2 is SQIVND (reference sequence). The CDR3 runs to 14 residues. The CDR3 reads CASSTPGEKNIQYF. The DNA for the CDR3 is TGTGCCAGTAGTACCCCCGGGGAAAAAAACATTCAGTACTTC.

The chain is built from TRBV2 and TRBJ2-3; 7 bases agree with TRBD2. Per germline, CDR1 SNHLY and CDR2 FYNNEI. This CDR3 is built from 13 residues. The junction had 3 bases not matched to a gene; V was cut back by 7 bases and J by 2 bases. CDR3 bases: TGTGCCAGCAAGACTAGCCCCACAGATACGCAGTATTTT. It yields the protein CASKTSPTDTQYF.

This chain links TRBV2 with TRBJ2-5; the match to TRBD2 covers 9 bases. CDR1 is SNHLY, CDR2 FYNNEI, per germline. J lost 7 bases, V lost 5 bases, and 11 bases had no gene match. The CDR3 spans 15 residues. The CDR3 sequence: CASSYLAGETGTQYF. CDR3 nucleotides: TGTGCCAGCAGTTATTTAGCGGGAGAAACGGGGACCCAGTACTTC.

The CDR3 DNA reads as TGTGCCAGCGGGACAGGGGTCTACAATGAGCAGTTCTTC. This gives the protein CASGTGVYNEQFF. The V gene is TRBV7-3, the J gene TRBJ2-1; TRBD1 matches 10 bases. In germline, CDR1 is SGHTA, CDR2 FQGTGA. The CDR3 is made up of 13 amino acids. V lost 8 bases, J lost 3 bases, and 1 base stayed unmatched.

The rearrangement joins TRBV7-9 to TRBJ1-5; 10 bases line up with TRBD1. The germline V gene encodes CDR1 SEHNR and CDR2 FQNEAQ (reference sequence). This CDR3 has 16 residues. V lost 5 bases, J lost 2 bases, and 6 bases stayed unmatched. The CDR3: CASSPGTGEGNQPQHF. The CDR3 region has the DNA TGTGCCAGCAGCCCAGGGACAGGGGAGGGCAATCAGCCCCAGCATTTT.

This clone was counted between two and nine times. This sequence joins TRBV29-1 and TRBJ2-1, with 7 bases matching TRBD1. Trimming at V came to 2 bases and at J to 15 bases, leaving 16 bases not matched to a gene. Germline loops: CDR1 SQVTM, CDR2 ANQGSEA. The CDR3 contains 14 residues. CDR3 protein: CSVEFPELTRGPFF. CDR3 bases: TGCAGCGTTGAATTCCCCGAACTTACGAGGGGGCCGTTCTTC.

This rearrangement joins TRBV6-5 to TRBJ1-6, with 9 nucleotides matching TRBD1. Trimming cost V 7 bases and J 7 bases; bases outside gene matches: 5. The CDR3 has 14 residues. Germline CDR1 and CDR2: MNHEY and SVGAGI. Here the CDR3 DNA reads TGTGCCAGCACCCGACAGGGGGAGAATTCACCCCTCCACTTT. Its protein product is CASTRQGENSPLHF.